Listed below are T cell receptor beta chains from one sample, sequenced in a study of shared clonotypes between healthy human individuals. Assay: immunoSEQ multiplex PCR; the TCRdb copy retains only in-frame clones and omits some. The repertoire holds 1.5 million to 2.5 million clones, about 94% seen once, with approximately 1% in the top ten. Sequenced: naive CD8+ T cells sorted from blood. The receptors come from a man younger than 30 in good health. Both conserved end residues are part of each CDR3. The order of the fields is clone size, V gene, J gene, D gene, CDR3 protein, CDR3 DNA. The D gene is left open where the match is weak. For some rows the clone size is stated as once, few or many, or as a class when expanded; others skip it.

abundance: .
v_gene: TRBV27
j_gene: TRBJ1-5
d_gene: .
CDR3aa: CASSFGTPHNQPQHF
CDR3nt: TGTGCCAGCAGTTTCGGGACACCCCACAATCAGCCCCAGCATTTT

abundance: .
v_gene: TRBV7-9
j_gene: TRBJ1-4
d_gene: .
CDR3aa: CASSGDEKLFF
CDR3nt: TGTGCCAGCTCGGGGGATGAAAAACTGTTTTTT

abundance: once
v_gene: TRBV28
j_gene: TRBJ2-5
d_gene: TRBD2
CDR3aa: CASGLAGEGIQETQYF
CDR3nt: TGTGCCAGCGGGCTAGCGGGGGAGGGGATCCAAGAGACCCAGTACTTC

abundance: .
v_gene: TRBV7-9
j_gene: TRBJ2-5
d_gene: TRBD2
CDR3aa: CASQTSGRSQETQYF
CDR3nt: TGTGCCAGCCAGACTAGCGGGAGGTCCCAAGAGACCCAGTACTTC

abundance: .
v_gene: TRBV4-1
j_gene: TRBJ2-7
d_gene: .
CDR3aa: CASSQVVPGGNEQYF
CDR3nt: TGCGCCAGCAGCCAAGTGGTGCCAGGCGGGAACGAGCAGTACTTC

abundance: .
v_gene: TRBV27
j_gene: TRBJ2-7
d_gene: .
CDR3aa: CASSLVGWEDEQYF
CDR3nt: TGTGCCAGCAGTTTAGTTGGGTGGGAGGACGAGCAGTACTTC

abundance: .
v_gene: TRBV28
j_gene: TRBJ1-4
d_gene: .
CDR3aa: CASSFRLVSEKLFF
CDR3nt: TGTGCCAGCAGTTTCCGACTTGTATCGGAAAAACTGTTTTTT

abundance: .
v_gene: TRBV9
j_gene: TRBJ1-5
d_gene: .
CDR3aa: CASSVGAGDWPQHF
CDR3nt: TGTGCCAGCAGCGTAGGGGCAGGGGATTGGCCCCAGCATTTT

abundance: once
v_gene: TRBV19
j_gene: TRBJ2-1
d_gene: .
CDR3aa: CATRPWLTNNEQFF
CDR3nt: TGTGCCACCCGTCCGTGGCTTACAAACAATGAGCAGTTCTTC

abundance: .
v_gene: TRBV7-6
j_gene: TRBJ2-3
d_gene: .
CDR3aa: CASSLVSEGTDTQYF
CDR3nt: TGTGCCAGCAGCTTAGTTAGTGAGGGCACAGATACGCAGTATTTT

abundance: .
v_gene: TRBV28
j_gene: TRBJ2-1
d_gene: .
CDR3aa: CASSSLTGLGEQFF
CDR3nt: TGTGCCAGCAGTTCCTTGACAGGTCTGGGGGAGCAGTTCTTC

abundance: .
v_gene: TRBV27
j_gene: TRBJ1-4
d_gene: TRBD1
CDR3aa: CASTSGGANEKLFF
CDR3nt: TGTGCCAGCACCTCAGGGGGAGCGAATGAAAAACTGTTTTTT

abundance: .
v_gene: TRBV6-1
j_gene: TRBJ2-7
d_gene: .
CDR3aa: CASSPLAYEQYF
CDR3nt: TGTGCCAGCAGTCCCCTAGCATACGAGCAGTACTTC

abundance: once
v_gene: TRBV10-1
j_gene: TRBJ2-3
d_gene: TRBD1
CDR3aa: CASSEGTGKRYF
CDR3nt: TGCGCCAGCAGTGAGGGGACAGGGAAGCGGTATTTT

abundance: .
v_gene: TRBV2
j_gene: TRBJ1-1
d_gene: .
CDR3aa: CASSEGQVVTEAFF
CDR3nt: TGTGCCAGCAGTGAAGGCCAAGTGGTCACTGAAGCTTTCTTT

abundance: .
v_gene: TRBV6-1
j_gene: TRBJ2-7
d_gene: .
CDR3aa: CASSEWPGERYEQYF
CDR3nt: TGTGCCAGCAGTGAATGGCCAGGAGAGCGATACGAGCAGTACTTC

abundance: .
v_gene: TRBV19
j_gene: TRBJ2-7
d_gene: TRBD2
CDR3aa: CASSISGKGSYEQYF
CDR3nt: TGTGCCAGTAGTATTAGCGGGAAGGGGTCCTACGAGCAGTACTTC

abundance: .
v_gene: TRBV30
j_gene: TRBJ2-7
d_gene: .
CDR3aa: CAWSPVSYEQYF
CDR3nt: TGTGCCTGGTCCCCCGTTTCCTACGAGCAGTACTTC

abundance: few
v_gene: TRBV11-2
j_gene: TRBJ1-2
d_gene: TRBD1
CDR3aa: CASSSGTGNGYTF
CDR3nt: TGTGCCAGCAGCTCTGGGACAGGAAACGGCTACACCTTC

abundance: few
v_gene: TRBV19
j_gene: TRBJ1-2
d_gene: .
CDR3aa: CASSEGLGGYTF
CDR3nt: TGTGCCAGTAGTGAGGGGCTCGGTGGCTACACCTTC

abundance: .
v_gene: TRBV29-1
j_gene: TRBJ2-1
d_gene: TRBD1
CDR3aa: CSVEGGGQGINEQFF
CDR3nt: TGCAGCGTTGAAGGGGGCGGACAGGGGATCAATGAGCAGTTCTTC

abundance: .
v_gene: TRBV5-1
j_gene: TRBJ2-7
d_gene: .
CDR3aa: CASSLGLEQYF
CDR3nt: TGCGCCAGCAGCTTAGGGCTCGAGCAGTACTTC

abundance: .
v_gene: TRBV19
j_gene: TRBJ2-7
d_gene: TRBD1
CDR3aa: CASSMFPGQSYEQYF
CDR3nt: TGTGCCAGTAGTATGTTCCCGGGACAGTCCTACGAGCAGTACTTC

abundance: .
v_gene: TRBV7-9
j_gene: TRBJ1-4
d_gene: .
CDR3aa: CASSLGPSNEKLFF
CDR3nt: TGTGCCAGCAGCTTAGGTCCGTCAAATGAAAAACTGTTTTTT

abundance: once
v_gene: TRBV6-5
j_gene: TRBJ1-1
d_gene: .
CDR3aa: CASRWGAANTEAFF
CDR3nt: TGTGCCAGCAGATGGGGTGCGGCGAACACTGAAGCTTTCTTT

abundance: .
v_gene: TRBV13
j_gene: TRBJ2-7
d_gene: .
CDR3aa: CASSLRQDEQYF
CDR3nt: TGTGCCAGCAGCTTGAGACAGGACGAGCAGTACTTC

abundance: .
v_gene: TRBV4-1
j_gene: TRBJ2-2
d_gene: .
CDR3aa: CASSQDGTGELFF
CDR3nt: TGCGCCAGCAGCCAAGACGGGACCGGGGAGCTGTTTTTT

abundance: .
v_gene: TRBV28
j_gene: TRBJ2-7
d_gene: .
CDR3aa: CASSSSGVEQYF
CDR3nt: TGTGCCAGCAGCTCGTCGGGGGTCGAGCAGTACTTC

abundance: .
v_gene: TRBV4-3
j_gene: TRBJ2-2
d_gene: .
CDR3aa: CASSHARFESNTGELFF
CDR3nt: TGCGCCAGCAGCCACGCTCGCTTCGAGTCGAACACCGGGGAGCTGTTTTTT

abundance: .
v_gene: TRBV19
j_gene: TRBJ2-7
d_gene: .
CDR3aa: CASSIIGGNEQYF
CDR3nt: TGTGCCAGTAGTATCATAGGGGGGAACGAGCAGTACTTC

abundance: .
v_gene: TRBV11-2
j_gene: TRBJ2-1
d_gene: TRBD1
CDR3aa: CASSSRTGGEYNEQFF
CDR3nt: TGTGCCAGCAGCAGCCGGACAGGGGGCGAATACAATGAGCAGTTCTTC

abundance: .
v_gene: TRBV7-9
j_gene: TRBJ2-5
d_gene: TRBD1
CDR3aa: CASSSPNRGEETQYF
CDR3nt: TGTGCCAGCAGCTCGCCTAACAGGGGCGAGGAGACCCAGTACTTC

abundance: .
v_gene: TRBV6-1
j_gene: TRBJ2-2
d_gene: .
CDR3aa: CASSDEGELFF
CDR3nt: TGTGCCAGCAGTGATGAGGGGGAGCTGTTTTTT

abundance: .
v_gene: TRBV19
j_gene: TRBJ2-1
d_gene: TRBD2
CDR3aa: CATSMGGRNEQFF
CDR3nt: TGTGCCACTTCAATGGGGGGGAGGAATGAGCAGTTCTTC

abundance: .
v_gene: TRBV29-1
j_gene: TRBJ2-5
d_gene: TRBD1
CDR3aa: CSASGTGGLPTQYF
CDR3nt: TGCAGCGCCTCCGGGACAGGGGGGCTTCCGACCCAGTACTTC

abundance: .
v_gene: TRBV6-5
j_gene: TRBJ2-2
d_gene: .
CDR3aa: CASSYRDTPGELFF
CDR3nt: TGTGCCAGCAGTTACCGGGACACCCCCGGGGAGCTGTTTTTT

abundance: .
v_gene: TRBV6-6
j_gene: TRBJ2-1
d_gene: TRBD2
CDR3aa: CASSPTSGNYNEQFF
CDR3nt: TGTGCCAGCAGTCCGACTAGCGGAAATTACAATGAGCAGTTCTTC